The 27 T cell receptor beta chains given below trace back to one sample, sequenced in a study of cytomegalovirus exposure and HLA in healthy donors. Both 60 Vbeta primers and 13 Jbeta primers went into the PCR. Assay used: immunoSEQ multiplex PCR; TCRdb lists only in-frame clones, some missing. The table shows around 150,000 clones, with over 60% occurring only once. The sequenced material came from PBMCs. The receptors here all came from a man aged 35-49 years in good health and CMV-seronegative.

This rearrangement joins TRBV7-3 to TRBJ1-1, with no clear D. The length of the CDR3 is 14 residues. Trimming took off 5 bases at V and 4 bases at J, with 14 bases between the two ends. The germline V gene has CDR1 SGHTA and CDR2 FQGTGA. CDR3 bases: TGTGCCAGCAGCACACTAGGAGGGAGCACTGAAGCTTTCTTT. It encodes CASSTLGGSTEAFF.

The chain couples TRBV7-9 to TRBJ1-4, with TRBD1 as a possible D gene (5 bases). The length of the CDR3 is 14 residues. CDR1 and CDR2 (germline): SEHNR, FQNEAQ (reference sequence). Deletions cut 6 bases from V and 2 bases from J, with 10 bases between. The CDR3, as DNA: TGTGCCAGCAGGATGGACACGACTAATGAAAAACTGTTTTTT. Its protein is CASRMDTTNEKLFF.

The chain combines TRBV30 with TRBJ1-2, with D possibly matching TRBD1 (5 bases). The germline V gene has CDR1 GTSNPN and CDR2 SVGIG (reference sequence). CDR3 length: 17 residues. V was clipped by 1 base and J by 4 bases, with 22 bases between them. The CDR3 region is CAWSDPADTGEGYGYTF. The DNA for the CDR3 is TGTGCCTGGAGTGACCCCGCGGACACGGGAGAAGGCTATGGCTACACCTTC.

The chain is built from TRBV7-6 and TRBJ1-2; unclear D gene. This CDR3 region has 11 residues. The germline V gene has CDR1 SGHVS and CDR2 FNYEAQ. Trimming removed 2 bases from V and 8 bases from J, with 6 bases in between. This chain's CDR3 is CASSLHRGYTF. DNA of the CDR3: TGTGCCAGCAGCTTACATCGGGGCTACACCTTC.

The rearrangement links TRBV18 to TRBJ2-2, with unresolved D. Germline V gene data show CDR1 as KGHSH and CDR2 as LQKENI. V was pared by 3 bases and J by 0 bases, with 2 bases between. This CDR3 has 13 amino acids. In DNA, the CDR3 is TGTGCCAGCTCACCCGCGAACACCGGGGAGCTGTTTTTT. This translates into CASSPANTGELFF.

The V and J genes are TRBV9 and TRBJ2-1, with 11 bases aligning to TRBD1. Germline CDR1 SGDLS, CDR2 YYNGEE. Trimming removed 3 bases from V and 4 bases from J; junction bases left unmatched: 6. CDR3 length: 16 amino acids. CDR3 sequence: CASSARGQGAYNEQFF. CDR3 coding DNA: TGTGCCAGCAGCGCCCGCGGACAGGGGGCTTACAATGAGCAGTTCTTC. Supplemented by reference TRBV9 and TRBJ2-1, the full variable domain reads DSGVTQTPKHLITATGQRVTLRCSPRSGDLSVYWYQQSLDQGLQFLIQYYNGEERAKGNILERFSAQQFPDLHSELNLSSLELGDSALYFCASSARGQGAYNEQFFGPGTRLTVL.

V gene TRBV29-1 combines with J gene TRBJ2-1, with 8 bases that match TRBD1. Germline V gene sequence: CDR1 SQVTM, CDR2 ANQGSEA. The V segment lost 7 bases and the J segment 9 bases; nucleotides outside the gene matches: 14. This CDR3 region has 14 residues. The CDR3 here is CSEGWAGGRGEQFF. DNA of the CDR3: TGCAGCGAAGGATGGGCAGGGGGCCGAGGTGAGCAGTTCTTC.

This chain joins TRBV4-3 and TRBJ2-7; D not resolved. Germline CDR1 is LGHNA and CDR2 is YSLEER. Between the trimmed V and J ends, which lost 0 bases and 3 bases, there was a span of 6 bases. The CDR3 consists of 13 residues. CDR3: CASSQDRVYEQYF. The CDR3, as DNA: TGCGCCAGCAGCCAAGATCGGGTCTACGAGCAGTACTTC.

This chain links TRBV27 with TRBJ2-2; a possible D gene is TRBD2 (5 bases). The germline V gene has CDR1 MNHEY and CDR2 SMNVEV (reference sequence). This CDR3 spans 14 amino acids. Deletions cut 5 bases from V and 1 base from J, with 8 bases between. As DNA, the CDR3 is TGTGCCAGCAGTATCGGGGTGAACACCGGGGAGCTGTTTTTT. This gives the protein CASSIGVNTGELFF.

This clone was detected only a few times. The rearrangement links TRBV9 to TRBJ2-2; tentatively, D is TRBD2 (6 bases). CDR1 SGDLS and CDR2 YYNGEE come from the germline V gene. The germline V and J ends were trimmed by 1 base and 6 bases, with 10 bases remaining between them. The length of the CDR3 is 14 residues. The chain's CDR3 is CASSVWRVAGELFF. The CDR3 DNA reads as TGTGCCAGCAGCGTATGGAGGGTTGCCGGGGAGCTGTTTTTT.

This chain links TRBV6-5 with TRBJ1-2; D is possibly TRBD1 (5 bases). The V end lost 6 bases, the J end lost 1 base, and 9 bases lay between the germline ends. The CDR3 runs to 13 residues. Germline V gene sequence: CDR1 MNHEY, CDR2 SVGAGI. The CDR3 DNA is TGTGCCAGCAGCCTTGACAGTAACTATGGCTACACCTTC. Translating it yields CASSLDSNYGYTF.

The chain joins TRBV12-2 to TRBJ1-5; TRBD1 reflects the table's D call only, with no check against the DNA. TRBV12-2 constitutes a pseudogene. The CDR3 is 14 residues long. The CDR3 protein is CAARDRGSDQPQHF. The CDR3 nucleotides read TGTGCAGCACGGGACAGGGGGAGCGATCAGCCCCAGCATTTT.

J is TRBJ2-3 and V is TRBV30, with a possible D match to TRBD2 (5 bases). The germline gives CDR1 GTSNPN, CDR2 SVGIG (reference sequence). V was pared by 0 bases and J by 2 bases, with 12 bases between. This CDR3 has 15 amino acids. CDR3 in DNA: TGTGCCTGGAGTGTGGGTTTGGGAGACACAGATACGCAGTATTTT. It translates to CAWSVGLGDTDTQYF.

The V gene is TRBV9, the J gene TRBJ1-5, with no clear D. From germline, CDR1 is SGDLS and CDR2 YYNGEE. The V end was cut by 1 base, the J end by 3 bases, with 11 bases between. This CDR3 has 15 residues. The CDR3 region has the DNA TGTGCCAGCAGCGTATCGGGGTCGCACAATCAGCCCCAGCATTTT. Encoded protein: CASSVSGSHNQPQHF.

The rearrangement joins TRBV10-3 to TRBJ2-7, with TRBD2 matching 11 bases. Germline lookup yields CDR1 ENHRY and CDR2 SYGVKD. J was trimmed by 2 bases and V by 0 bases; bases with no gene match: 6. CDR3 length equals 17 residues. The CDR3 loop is CAISESKTSGATYEQYF. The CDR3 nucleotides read TGTGCCATCAGTGAGTCGAAGACTAGCGGGGCCACCTACGAGCAGTACTTC.

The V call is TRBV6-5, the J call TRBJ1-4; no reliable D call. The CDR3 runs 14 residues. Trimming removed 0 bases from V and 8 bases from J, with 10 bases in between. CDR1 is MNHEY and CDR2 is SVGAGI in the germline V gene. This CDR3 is CASSYSMFAEKLFF. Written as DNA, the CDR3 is TGTGCCAGCAGTTACTCTATGTTTGCGGAAAAACTGTTTTTT.

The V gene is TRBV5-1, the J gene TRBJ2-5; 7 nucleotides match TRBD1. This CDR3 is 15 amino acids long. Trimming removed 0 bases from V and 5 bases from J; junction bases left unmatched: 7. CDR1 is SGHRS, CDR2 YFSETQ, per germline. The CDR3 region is CASSLGVTGPETQYF. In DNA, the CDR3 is TGCGCCAGCAGCTTGGGGGTGACAGGGCCTGAGACCCAGTACTTC.

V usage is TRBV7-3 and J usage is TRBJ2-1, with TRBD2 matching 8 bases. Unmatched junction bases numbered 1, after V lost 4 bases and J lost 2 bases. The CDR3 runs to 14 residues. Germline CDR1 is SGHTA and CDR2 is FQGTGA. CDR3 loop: CASSSGGAYNEQFF. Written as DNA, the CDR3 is TGTGCCAGCAGCTCCGGGGGGGCCTACAATGAGCAGTTCTTC.

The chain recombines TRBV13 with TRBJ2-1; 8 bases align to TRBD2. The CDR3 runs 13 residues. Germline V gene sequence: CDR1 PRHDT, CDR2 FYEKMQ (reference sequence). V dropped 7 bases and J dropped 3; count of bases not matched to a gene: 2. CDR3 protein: CASTAGVYNEQFF. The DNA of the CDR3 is TGTGCCAGCACAGCGGGAGTCTACAATGAGCAGTTCTTC.

CDR3 DNA: TGTGCCAGCAAAGGGGGAGCGAACTCCTACGAGCAGTACTTC. Its translation: CASKGGANSYEQYF. This sequence joins TRBV6-1 and TRBJ2-7; possible D gene TRBD1, 6 bases. Germline V lookup: CDR1 MNHNS, CDR2 SASEGT. The V end was cut by 7 bases, the J end by 0 bases, with 13 bases between. The CDR3 is made up of 14 amino acids.

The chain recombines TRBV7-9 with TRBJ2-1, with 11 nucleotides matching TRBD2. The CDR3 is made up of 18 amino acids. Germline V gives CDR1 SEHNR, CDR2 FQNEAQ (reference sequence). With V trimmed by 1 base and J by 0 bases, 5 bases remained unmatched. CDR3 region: CASSLGGTSGSSYNEQFF. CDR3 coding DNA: TGTGCCAGCAGCTTAGGTGGGACTAGCGGCAGCTCCTACAATGAGCAGTTCTTC.

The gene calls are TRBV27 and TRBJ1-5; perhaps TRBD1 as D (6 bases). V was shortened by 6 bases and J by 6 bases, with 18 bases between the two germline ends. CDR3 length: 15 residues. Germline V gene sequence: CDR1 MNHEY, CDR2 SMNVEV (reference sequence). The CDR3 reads CASSVSGTIGQPQHF. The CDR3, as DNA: TGTGCCAGCAGCGTCTCCGGGACAATCGGTCAGCCCCAGCATTTT.

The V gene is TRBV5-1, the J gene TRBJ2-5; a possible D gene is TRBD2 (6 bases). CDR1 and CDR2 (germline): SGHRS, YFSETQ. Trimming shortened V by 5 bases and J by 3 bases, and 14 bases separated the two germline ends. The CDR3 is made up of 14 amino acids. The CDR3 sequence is CASRRTPGEETQYF. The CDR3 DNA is TGCGCCAGCAGGCGCACTCCGGGGGAAGAGACCCAGTACTTC.

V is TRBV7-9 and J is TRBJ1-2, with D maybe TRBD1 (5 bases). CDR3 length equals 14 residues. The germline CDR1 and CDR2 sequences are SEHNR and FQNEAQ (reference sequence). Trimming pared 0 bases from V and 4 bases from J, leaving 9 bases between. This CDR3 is CASSLAQRGYGYTF. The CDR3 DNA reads TGTGCCAGCAGCTTAGCGCAAAGGGGCTATGGCTACACCTTC. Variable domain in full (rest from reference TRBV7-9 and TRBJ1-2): DTGVSQNPRHKITKRGQNVTFRCDPISEHNRLYWYRQTLGQGPEFLTYFQNEAQLEKSRLLSDRFSAERPKGSFSTLEIQRTEQGDSAMYLCASSLAQRGYGYTFGSGTRLTVV.

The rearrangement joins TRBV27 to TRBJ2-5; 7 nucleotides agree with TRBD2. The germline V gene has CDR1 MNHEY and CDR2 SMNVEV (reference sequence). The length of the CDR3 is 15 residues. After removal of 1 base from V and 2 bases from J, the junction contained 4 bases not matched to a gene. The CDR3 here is CASSLWAGAQETQYF. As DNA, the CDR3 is TGTGCCAGCAGTTTATGGGCGGGAGCGCAAGAGACCCAGTACTTC.

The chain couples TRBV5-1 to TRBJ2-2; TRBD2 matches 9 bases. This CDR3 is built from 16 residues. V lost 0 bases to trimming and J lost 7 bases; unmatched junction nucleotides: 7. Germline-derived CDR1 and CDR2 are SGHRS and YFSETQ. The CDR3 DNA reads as TGCGCCAGCAGCTTGGAGCCTAGCGGGATCGGCGGGGAGCTGTTTTTT. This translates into CASSLEPSGIGGELFF. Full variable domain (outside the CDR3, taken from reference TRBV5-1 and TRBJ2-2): KAGVTQTPRYLIKTRGQQVTLSCSPISGHRSVSWYQQTPGQGLQFLFEYFSETQRNKGNFPGRFSGRQFSNSRSEMNVSTLELGDSALYLCASSLEPSGIGGELFFGEGSRLTVL.

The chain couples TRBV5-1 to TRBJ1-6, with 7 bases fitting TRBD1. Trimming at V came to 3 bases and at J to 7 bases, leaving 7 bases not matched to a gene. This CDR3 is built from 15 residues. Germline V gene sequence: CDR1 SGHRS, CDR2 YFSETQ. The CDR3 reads CASSWRDRGNSPLHF. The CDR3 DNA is TGCGCCAGCAGCTGGCGGGACAGAGGAAATTCACCCCTCCACTTT.